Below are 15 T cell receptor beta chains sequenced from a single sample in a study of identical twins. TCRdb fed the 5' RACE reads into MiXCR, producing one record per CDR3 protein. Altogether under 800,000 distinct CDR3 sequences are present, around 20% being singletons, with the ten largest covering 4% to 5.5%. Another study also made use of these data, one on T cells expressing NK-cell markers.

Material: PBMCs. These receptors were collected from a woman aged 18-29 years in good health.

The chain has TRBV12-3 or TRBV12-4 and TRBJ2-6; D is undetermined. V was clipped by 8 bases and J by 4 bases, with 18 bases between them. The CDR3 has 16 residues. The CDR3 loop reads CASAKVSMSGANVLTF. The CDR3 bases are TGTGCCAGCGCGAAAGTCTCTATGTCAGGGGCCAACGTCCTGACTTTC.

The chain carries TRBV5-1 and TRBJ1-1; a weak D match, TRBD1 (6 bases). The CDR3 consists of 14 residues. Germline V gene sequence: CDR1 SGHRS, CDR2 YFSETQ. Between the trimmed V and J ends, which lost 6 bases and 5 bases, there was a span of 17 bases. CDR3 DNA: TGCGCCAGCACAGAGTCCAGGGGAGGGACTGAAGCTTTCTTT. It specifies CASTESRGGTEAFF.

The CDR3 here is CASKVSGGTDTQYF. The CDR3, as DNA: TGTGCCAGCAAAGTTAGCGGGGGGACAGATACGCAGTATTTT. The chain recombines TRBV7-8 with TRBJ2-3; 10 bases agree with TRBD2. This CDR3 region has 14 residues. V shed 7 bases and J 3 bases; nucleotides not matched to a gene: 4. CDR1 is SGHVS and CDR2 is FQNEAQ in the germline V gene.

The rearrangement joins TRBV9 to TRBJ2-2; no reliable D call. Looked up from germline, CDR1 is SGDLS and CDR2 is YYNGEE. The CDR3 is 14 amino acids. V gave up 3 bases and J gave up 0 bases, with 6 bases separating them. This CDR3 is CASSGRPNTGELFF. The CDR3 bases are TGTGCCAGCAGCGGGAGACCGAACACCGGGGAGCTGTTTTTT.

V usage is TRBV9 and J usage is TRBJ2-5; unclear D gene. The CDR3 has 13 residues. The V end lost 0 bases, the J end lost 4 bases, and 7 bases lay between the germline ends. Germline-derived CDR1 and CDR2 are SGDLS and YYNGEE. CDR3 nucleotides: TGTGCCAGCAGCGTAGTAGGGTCAGAGACCCAGTACTTC. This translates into CASSVVGSETQYF.

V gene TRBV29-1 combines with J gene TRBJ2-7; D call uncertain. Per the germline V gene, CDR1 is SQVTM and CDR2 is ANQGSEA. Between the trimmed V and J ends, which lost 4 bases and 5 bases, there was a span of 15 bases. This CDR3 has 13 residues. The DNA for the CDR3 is TGCAGCGTTGTAGACCCCACGAAAAACGAGCAGTACTTC. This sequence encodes CSVVDPTKNEQYF.

CDR3 residues: CASSLVFRLRTGELFF. For the CDR3, the DNA is TGTGCCAGCAGTTTGGTGTTCCGGTTAAGGACCGGGGAGCTGTTTTTT. The rearrangement links TRBV12-3 or TRBV12-4 to TRBJ2-2, with D hard to call. The ends were cut back, 3 bases at V and 5 bases at J, with 16 bases in the middle. This CDR3 has 16 residues.

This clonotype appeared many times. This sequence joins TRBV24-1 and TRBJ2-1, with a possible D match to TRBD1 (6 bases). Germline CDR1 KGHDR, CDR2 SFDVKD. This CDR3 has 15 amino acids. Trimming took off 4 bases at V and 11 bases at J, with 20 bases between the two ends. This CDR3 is CATSETTGSLSKQFF. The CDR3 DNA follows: TGTGCCACCAGTGAGACGACAGGCTCCTTATCTAAGCAGTTCTTC.

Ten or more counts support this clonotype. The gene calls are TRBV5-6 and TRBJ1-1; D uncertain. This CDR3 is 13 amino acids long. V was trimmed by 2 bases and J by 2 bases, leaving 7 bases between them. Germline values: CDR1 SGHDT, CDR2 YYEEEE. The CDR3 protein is CASSFSINTEAFF. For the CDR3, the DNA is TGTGCCAGCAGCTTTAGTATAAACACTGAAGCTTTCTTT.

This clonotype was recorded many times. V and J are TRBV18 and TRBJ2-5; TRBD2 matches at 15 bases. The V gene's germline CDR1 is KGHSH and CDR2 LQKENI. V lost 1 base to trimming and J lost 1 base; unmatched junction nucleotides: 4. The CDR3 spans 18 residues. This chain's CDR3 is CASSPQGLAGGSQETQYF. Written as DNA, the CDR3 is TGTGCCAGCTCACCACAGGGACTAGCGGGAGGCTCCCAAGAGACCCAGTACTTC. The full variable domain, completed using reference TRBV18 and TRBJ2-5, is NAGVMQNPRHLVRRRGQEARLRCSPMKGHSHVYWYRQLPEEGLKFMVYLQKENIIDESGMPKERFSAEFPKEGPSILRIQQVVRGDSAAYFCASSPQGLAGGSQETQYFGPGTRLLVL.

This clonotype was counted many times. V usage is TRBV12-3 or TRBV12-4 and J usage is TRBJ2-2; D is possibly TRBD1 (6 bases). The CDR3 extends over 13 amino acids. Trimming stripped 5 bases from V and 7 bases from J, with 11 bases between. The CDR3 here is CASSLQGFGELFF. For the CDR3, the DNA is TGTGCCAGCAGTCTTCAGGGGTTCGGGGAGCTGTTTTTT.

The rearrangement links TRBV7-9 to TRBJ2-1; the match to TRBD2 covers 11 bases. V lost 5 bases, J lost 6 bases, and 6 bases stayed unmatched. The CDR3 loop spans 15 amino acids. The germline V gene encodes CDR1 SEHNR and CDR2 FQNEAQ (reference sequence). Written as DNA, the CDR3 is TGTGCCAGCAGCCGAGGGACTAGCGGATTCAATGAGCAGTTCTTC. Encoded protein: CASSRGTSGFNEQFF.

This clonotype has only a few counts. CDR3 loop: CSARDPSSDPREYF. In DNA form, the CDR3 reads TGCAGTGCTAGAGACCCCTCTAGCGACCCGCGGGAGTACTTC. The rearrangement joins TRBV20-1 to TRBJ2-5, with a weak D call TRBD2 (6 bases). The germline V gene has CDR1 DFQATT and CDR2 SNEGSKA (reference sequence). The ends were cut back, 0 bases at V and 12 bases at J, with 20 bases in the middle. The CDR3 is 14 residues long.

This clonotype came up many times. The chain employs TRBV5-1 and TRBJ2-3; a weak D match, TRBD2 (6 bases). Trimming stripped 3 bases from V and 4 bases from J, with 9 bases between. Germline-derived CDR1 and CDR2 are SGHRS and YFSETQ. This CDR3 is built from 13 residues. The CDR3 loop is CASSWDFPDTQYF. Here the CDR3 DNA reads TGCGCCAGCAGCTGGGACTTTCCAGATACGCAGTATTTT.

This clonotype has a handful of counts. CDR3 nucleotide sequence: TGTGCCACCAGTGACCCCGGAGGGGGAACGCAGTATTTT. Its protein is CATSDPGGGTQYF. The chain links TRBV24-1 to TRBJ2-3, with D tentatively TRBD1 or TRBD2 (6 bases each). The CDR3 is made up of 13 amino acids. Germline V lookup: CDR1 KGHDR, CDR2 SFDVKD. The V gene lost 4 bases and the J gene lost 9 bases, with 13 bases spanning the gap.